Listed below are T cell receptor beta chains from one sample, sequenced in a study of blood T cell repertoires in COVID-19. Data came from immunoSEQ multiplex PCR; TCRdb stores just in-frame clones and leaves some out. The profile shows around 430,000 clones, 88% of them singletons. The sample consisted of peripheral blood. All receptors come from a woman between 50 and 59 years old with COVID-19, enrolled during active disease. The CDR3 runs from the conserved cysteine through the conserved F or W. D genes are given only for firm matches. Some rows have no size entry. The others give once, few or many, or a class for an expanded clone.

TRBJ2-1,15,.,TRBV11-3,TRBD2,CASSLVAGDYNEQFF,TGTGCCAGCAGCTTAGTAGCGGGGGATTACAATGAGCAGTTCTTC
TRBJ1-5,18,.,TRBV4-2,.,CASSPWGGEGTGQSAQHF,TGTGCCAGCAGCCCCTGGGGGGGAGAAGGGACCGGGCAATCAGCCCAGCATTTT
TRBJ2-3,17,few,TRBV4-2,TRBD2,CASSQDPAGGGTDTQYF,TGTGCCAGCAGCCAAGACCCAGCGGGGGGGGGCACAGATACGCAGTATTTT
TRBJ2-7,14,.,TRBV2,TRBD2,CASQGTSGGLEQYF,TGTGCCAGCCAGGGTACTAGCGGGGGCCTTGAGCAGTACTTC
TRBJ1-5,13,.,TRBV3-1/TRBV3-2,.,CASSPGVSGPQHF,TGTGCCAGCAGCCCCGGCGTGTCAGGACCCCAGCATTTT
TRBJ2-1,14,few,TRBV11-2,TRBD2,CASSLSSGLIEQFF,TGTGCCAGCAGCTTGTCTAGCGGTTTGATCGAGCAGTTCTTC
TRBJ2-3,14,.,TRBV24-1,.,CATSDLGEADTQYF,TGTGCCACCAGTGATCTCGGGGAGGCAGATACGCAGTATTTT
TRBJ2-4,13,.,TRBV6-2/TRBV6-3,.,CASSYSTGRSEYF,TGTGCCAGCAGTTACTCGACAGGGAGGTCGGAGTACTTC
TRBJ1-2,18,.,TRBV6-2/TRBV6-3,.,CASSYEIGDRSFLYGYTF,TGTGCCAGCAGTTATGAGATCGGGGATCGATCGTTCCTCTATGGCTACACCTTC
TRBJ2-3,13,.,TRBV5-1,.,CASSFLAKDTQYF,TGCGCCAGCAGCTTCCTAGCAAAAGATACGCAGTATTTT
TRBJ1-5,17,.,TRBV2,TRBD1,CASKGDRGTWENQPQHF,TGTGCCAGCAAAGGGGACAGGGGGACGTGGGAGAATCAGCCCCAGCATTTT
TRBJ1-2,15,.,TRBV20-1,TRBD1,CSASTGTGDYYGYTF,TGCAGTGCTAGTACCGGGACAGGGGATTACTATGGCTACACCTTC
TRBJ2-7,15,.,TRBV19,TRBD2,CASSVSGGGFYEQYF,TGTGCCAGTAGTGTTAGCGGGGGGGGATTCTACGAGCAGTACTTC
TRBJ2-5,13,.,TRBV10-1,.,CASSRGIEETQYF,TGCGCCAGCAGTAGGGGCATTGAAGAGACCCAGTACTTC
TRBJ2-2,15,.,TRBV5-4,TRBD1,CASSSPGQSTGELFF,TGTGCCAGCAGCTCACCGGGACAGAGCACCGGGGAGCTGTTTTTT
TRBJ1-5,14,.,TRBV9,TRBD1,CASSSGDSNQPQHF,TGTGCCAGCAGCTCGGGGGACAGTAATCAGCCCCAGCATTTT
TRBJ1-3,15,.,TRBV9,.,CASSAKQNSGNTIYF,TGTGCCAGCAGCGCCAAACAGAACTCTGGAAACACCATATATTTT
TRBJ1-6,16,.,TRBV6-6,.,CASSYSARTAYSPLHF,TGTGCCAGCAGTTACTCCGCCAGGACAGCTTATTCACCCCTCCACTTT
TRBJ2-7,13,.,TRBV25-1,.,CASSERTGYEQYF,TGTGCCAGCAGTGAACGTACAGGTTACGAGCAGTACTTC
TRBJ1-2,16,.,TRBV21-1,.,CASSKADPGTGYGYTF,TGTGCCAGCAGCAAGGCTGACCCCGGGACAGGCTATGGCTACACCTTC
TRBJ1-1,13,.,TRBV28,.,CASLRSGTSRAFF,TGTGCCAGCCTGAGGTCCGGGACATCACGCGCTTTCTTT
TRBJ2-7,12,.,TRBV24-1,.,CATYRSRYEQYF,TGTGCCACCTACAGGAGCCGCTACGAGCAGTACTTC
TRBJ1-1,15,.,TRBV6-5,.,CASSYTSGKNTEAFF,TGTGCCAGCAGTTACACATCCGGGAAGAACACTGAAGCTTTCTTT
TRBJ1-1,15,few,TRBV6-1,TRBD1,CASSEFRGRWTEAFF,TGTGCCAGCAGTGAGTTCAGGGGGCGGTGGACTGAAGCTTTCTTT
TRBJ2-1,15,.,TRBV24-1,TRBD2,CATSDFGLAGNEQFF,TGTGCCACCAGTGATTTTGGGCTAGCGGGGAATGAGCAGTTCTTC
TRBJ1-6,15,.,TRBV5-4,.,CASSWKPAVNSPLHF,TGTGCCAGCAGCTGGAAACCAGCGGTTAATTCACCCCTCCACTTT
TRBJ1-1,13,.,TRBV10-3,TRBD1,CAISPGQGEGTFF,TGTGCCATCAGTCCGGGACAGGGGGAGGGGACTTTCTTT
TRBJ1-1,15,.,TRBV6-4,.,CASKPGLDADTEAFF,TGTGCCAGCAAGCCAGGGCTGGATGCCGACACTGAAGCTTTCTTT
TRBJ1-5,13,.,TRBV6-5,.,CASSYTTNQPQHF,TGTGCCAGCAGTTACACGACTAATCAGCCCCAGCATTTT
TRBJ1-1,14,.,TRBV6-5,TRBD1,CASNRGQRNTEAFF,TGTGCCAGCAACAGGGGCCAGAGGAACACTGAAGCTTTCTTT
TRBJ1-6,14,once,TRBV6-5,.,CASSYSKAYSPLHF,TGTGCCAGCAGTTACTCGAAAGCTTATTCACCCCTCCACTTT
TRBJ2-3,17,once,TRBV10-3,TRBD2,CAISPGLAGGPTDTQYF,TGTGCCATCAGTCCCGGACTAGCGGGGGGACCCACAGATACGCAGTATTTT
TRBJ1-3,16,.,TRBV24-1,.,CATPSGLGSSGNTIYF,TGTGCCACCCCCTCTGGTTTGGGCAGCTCTGGAAACACCATATATTTT
TRBJ1-1,13,.,TRBV18,.,CASSQGRGTEAFF,TGTGCCAGCTCACAGGGGCGGGGGACTGAAGCTTTCTTT
TRBJ2-2,14,.,TRBV7-6,.,CASSLDLSTGELFF,TGTGCCAGCAGCTTAGATTTGAGCACCGGGGAGCTGTTTTTT
TRBJ2-5,16,.,TRBV23-1,TRBD2,CASSQYAGGPMKTQYF,TGCGCCAGCAGTCAATATGCGGGGGGGCCTATGAAGACCCAGTACTTC
TRBJ1-1,14,few,TRBV6-1,.,CASSEARQYTEAFF,TGTGCCAGCAGTGAAGCCAGACAGTACACTGAAGCTTTCTTT
TRBJ1-5,13,.,TRBV30,.,CAWSVDNNQPQHF,TGTGCCTGGAGTGTAGACAACAATCAGCCCCAGCATTTT
TRBJ2-1,15,.,TRBV7-3,.,CASSFRRSPRNEQFF,TGTGCCAGCAGCTTCCGTAGAAGCCCTAGAAATGAGCAGTTCTTC
TRBJ2-3,16,.,TRBV9,.,CASSVGVTNIGDTQYF,TGTGCCAGCAGCGTAGGTGTGACAAACATTGGCGATACGCAGTATTTT
TRBJ1-4,16,once,TRBV3-1/TRBV3-2,.,CASSSRGPPRNEKLFF,TGTGCCAGCAGCTCCCGAGGGCCTCCGAGGAACGAAAAACTGTTTTTT
TRBJ1-2,13,.,TRBV18,.,CASSPPVGYGYTF,TGTGCCAGCTCACCACCGGTCGGGTATGGCTACACCTTC
TRBJ2-5,17,once,TRBV12-5,TRBD2,CASGLGTSGGPGETQYF,TGTGCTAGTGGTTTAGGGACTAGCGGGGGGCCGGGTGAGACCCAGTACTTC
TRBJ1-2,13,.,TRBV2,TRBD1,CASKPDRALRYTF,TGTGCCAGCAAGCCTGACAGGGCTCTACGCTACACCTTC
TRBJ1-2,11,.,TRBV11-2,.,CASSLIRDYTF,TGTGCCAGCAGCTTAATACGGGACTACACCTTC
TRBJ1-1,13,.,TRBV2,.,CASMWGGAPEAFF,TGTGCCAGCATGTGGGGAGGGGCCCCTGAAGCTTTCTTT
TRBJ1-1,15,once,TRBV5-1,TRBD1,CASSFRTGDDTEAFF,TGCGCCAGCAGCTTTAGGACAGGGGATGACACTGAAGCTTTCTTT
TRBJ1-5,16,.,TRBV4-1,.,CASSQDPDLVNQPQHF,TGCGCCAGCAGCCAAGATCCCGACTTAGTCAATCAGCCCCAGCATTTT
TRBJ2-6,18,.,TRBV28,.,CASSLHGQIASGANVLTF,TGTGCCAGCAGTTTACACGGACAGATTGCCTCTGGGGCCAACGTCCTGACTTTC
TRBJ2-1,16,.,TRBV25-1,.,CASSDGQRSSYNEQFF,TGTGCCAGCAGTGATGGCCAGCGCAGCTCCTACAATGAGCAGTTCTTC
TRBJ1-1,15,.,TRBV7-2,.,CASSSSHTVNTEAFF,TGTGCCAGCAGCTCCTCCCATACAGTGAACACTGAAGCTTTCTTT
TRBJ1-2,14,.,TRBV5-1,TRBD1,CASSLDRGENGYTF,TGCGCCAGCAGCCTTGACAGGGGAGAGAATGGCTACACCTTC
TRBJ1-4,15,once,TRBV2,TRBD1,CASSENRGLNEKLFF,TGTGCCAGCAGTGAGAACAGGGGCCTTAATGAAAAACTGTTTTTT
TRBJ1-3,13,.,TRBV29-1,TRBD1,CSVEDRAGNTIYF,TGCAGCGTGGAAGACAGGGCTGGAAACACCATATATTTT
TRBJ2-5,12,.,TRBV2,.,CASSAVQETQYF,TGTGCCAGCAGCGCAGTCCAAGAGACCCAGTACTTC
TRBJ1-4,16,few,TRBV6-2/TRBV6-3,.,CASSLLGAPTNEKLFF,TGTGCCAGCAGTTTGTTGGGGGCTCCCACTAATGAAAAACTGTTTTTT